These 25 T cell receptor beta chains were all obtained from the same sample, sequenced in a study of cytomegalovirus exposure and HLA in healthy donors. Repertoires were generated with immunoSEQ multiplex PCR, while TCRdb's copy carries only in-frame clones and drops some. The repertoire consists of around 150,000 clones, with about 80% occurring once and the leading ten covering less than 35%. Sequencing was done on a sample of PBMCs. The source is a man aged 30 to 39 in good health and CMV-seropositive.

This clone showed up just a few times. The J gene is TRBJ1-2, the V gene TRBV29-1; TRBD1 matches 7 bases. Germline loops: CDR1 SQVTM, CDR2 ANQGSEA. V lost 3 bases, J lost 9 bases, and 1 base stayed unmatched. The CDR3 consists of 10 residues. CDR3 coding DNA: TGCAGCGTTGACAGGGGGAGCTACACCTTC. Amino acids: CSVDRGSYTF.

In nucleotides, the CDR3 is TGTGCCAGTACCCCGACACAGGGCCGAGGCAATCAGCCCCAGCATTTT. Protein product: CASTPTQGRGNQPQHF. This sequence joins TRBV19 and TRBJ1-5, with a weak D call TRBD1 (6 bases). Germline V gene lookup returns CDR1 LNHDA and CDR2 SQIVND (reference sequence). Trimming removed 7 bases from V and 2 bases from J, with 18 bases in between. The CDR3 length is 16 residues.

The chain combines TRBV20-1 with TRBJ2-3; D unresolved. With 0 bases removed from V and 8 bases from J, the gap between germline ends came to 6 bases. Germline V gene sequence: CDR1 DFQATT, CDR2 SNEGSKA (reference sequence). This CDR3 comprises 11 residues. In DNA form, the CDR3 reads TGCAGTGCTAGAGAGTCGGGTACGCAGTATTTT. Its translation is CSARESGTQYF.

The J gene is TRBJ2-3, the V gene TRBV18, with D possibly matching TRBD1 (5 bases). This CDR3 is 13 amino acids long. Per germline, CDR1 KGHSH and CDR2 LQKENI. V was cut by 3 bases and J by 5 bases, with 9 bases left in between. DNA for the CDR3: TGTGCCAGCTCACCGCTCAGGGAAGATACGCAGTATTTT. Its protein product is CASSPLREDTQYF.

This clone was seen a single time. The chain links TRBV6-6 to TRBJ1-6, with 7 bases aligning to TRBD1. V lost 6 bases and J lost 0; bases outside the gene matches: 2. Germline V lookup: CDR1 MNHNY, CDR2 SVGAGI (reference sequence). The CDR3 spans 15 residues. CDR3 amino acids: CASRTGSSYNSPLHF. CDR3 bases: TGTGCCAGCAGGACAGGGAGCTCCTATAATTCACCCCTCCACTTT.

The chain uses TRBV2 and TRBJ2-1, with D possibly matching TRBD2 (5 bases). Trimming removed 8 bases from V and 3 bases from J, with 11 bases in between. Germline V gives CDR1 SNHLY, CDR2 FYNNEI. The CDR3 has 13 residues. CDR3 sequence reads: CASGRGLYNEQFF. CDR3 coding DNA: TGTGCCAGCGGTCGAGGACTCTACAATGAGCAGTTCTTC.

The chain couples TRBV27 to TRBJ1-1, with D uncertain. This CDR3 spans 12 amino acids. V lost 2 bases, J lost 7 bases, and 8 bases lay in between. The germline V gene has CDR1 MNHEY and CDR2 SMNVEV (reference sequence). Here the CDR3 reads CASSLEGGEAFF. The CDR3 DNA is TGTGCCAGCAGTTTAGAGGGTGGTGAAGCTTTCTTT.

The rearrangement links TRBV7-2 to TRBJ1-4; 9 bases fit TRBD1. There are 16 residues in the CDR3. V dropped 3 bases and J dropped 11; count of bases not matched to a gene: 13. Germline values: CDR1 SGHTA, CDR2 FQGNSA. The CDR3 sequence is CASSFGGTGFPKKLFF. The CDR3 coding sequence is TGTGCCAGCAGCTTCGGGGGGACAGGGTTTCCAAAGAAACTGTTTTTT. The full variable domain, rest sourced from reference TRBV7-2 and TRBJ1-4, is GAGVSQSPSNKVTEKGKDVELRCDPISGHTALYWYRQSLGQGLEFLIYFQGNSAPDKSGLPSDRFSAERTGGSVSTLTIQRTQQEDSAVYLCASSFGGTGFPKKLFFGSGTQLSVL.

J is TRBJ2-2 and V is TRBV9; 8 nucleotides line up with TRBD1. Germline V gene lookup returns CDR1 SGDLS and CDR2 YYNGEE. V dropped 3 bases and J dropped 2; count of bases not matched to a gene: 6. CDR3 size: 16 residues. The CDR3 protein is CASSGTGQVNTGELFF. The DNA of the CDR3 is TGTGCCAGCAGCGGTACGGGACAGGTTAACACCGGGGAGCTGTTTTTT.

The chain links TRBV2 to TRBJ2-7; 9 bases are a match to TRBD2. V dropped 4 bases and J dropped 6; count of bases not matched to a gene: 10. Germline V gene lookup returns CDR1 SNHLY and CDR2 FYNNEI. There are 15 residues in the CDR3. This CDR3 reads CASSAGTSRGVEQYF. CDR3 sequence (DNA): TGTGCCAGCAGTGCGGGGACTAGCCGGGGGGTCGAGCAGTACTTC.

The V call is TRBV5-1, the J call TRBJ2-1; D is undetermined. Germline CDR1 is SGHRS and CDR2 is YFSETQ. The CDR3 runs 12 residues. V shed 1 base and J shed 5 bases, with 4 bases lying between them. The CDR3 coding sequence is TGCGCCAGCAGCTTGCGGGACAATGAGCAGTTCTTC. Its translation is CASSLRDNEQFF. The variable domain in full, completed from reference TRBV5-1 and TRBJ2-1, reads KAGVTQTPRYLIKTRGQQVTLSCSPISGHRSVSWYQQTPGQGLQFLFEYFSETQRNKGNFPGRFSGRQFSNSRSEMNVSTLELGDSALYLCASSLRDNEQFFGPGTRLTVL.

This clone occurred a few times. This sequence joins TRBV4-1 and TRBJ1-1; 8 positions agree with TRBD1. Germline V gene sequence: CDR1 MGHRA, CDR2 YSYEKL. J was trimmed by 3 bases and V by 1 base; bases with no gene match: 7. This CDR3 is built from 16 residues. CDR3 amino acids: CASSQGWARGHTEAFF. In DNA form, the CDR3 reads TGCGCCAGCAGCCAAGGTTGGGCCAGGGGGCACACTGAAGCTTTCTTT.

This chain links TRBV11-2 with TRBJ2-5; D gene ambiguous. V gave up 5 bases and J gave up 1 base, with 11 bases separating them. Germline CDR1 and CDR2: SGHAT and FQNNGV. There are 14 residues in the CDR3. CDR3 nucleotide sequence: TGTGCCAGCAGCCCCCGCGGCACCCAAGAGACCCAGTACTTC. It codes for CASSPRGTQETQYF.

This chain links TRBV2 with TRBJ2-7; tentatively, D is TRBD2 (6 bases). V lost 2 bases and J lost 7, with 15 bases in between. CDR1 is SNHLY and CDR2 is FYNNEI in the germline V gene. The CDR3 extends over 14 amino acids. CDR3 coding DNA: TGTGCCAGCAGTGAAATCGTCCCCCGGGGGGAGCAGTACTTC. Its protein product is CASSEIVPRGEQYF. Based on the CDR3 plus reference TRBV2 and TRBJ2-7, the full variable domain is EPEVTQTPSHQVTQMGQEVILRCVPISNHLYFYWYRQILGQKVEFLVSFYNNEISEKSEIFDDQFSVERPDGSNFTLKIRSTKLEDSAMYFCASSEIVPRGEQYFGPGTRLTVT.

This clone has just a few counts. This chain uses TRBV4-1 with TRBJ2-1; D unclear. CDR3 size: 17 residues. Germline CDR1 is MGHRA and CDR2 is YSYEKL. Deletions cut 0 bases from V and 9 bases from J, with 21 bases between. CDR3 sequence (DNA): TGCGCCAGCAGCCAAGATCTGAAAGTGGGCCGCTTTTCTGAGCAGTTCTTC. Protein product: CASSQDLKVGRFSEQFF.

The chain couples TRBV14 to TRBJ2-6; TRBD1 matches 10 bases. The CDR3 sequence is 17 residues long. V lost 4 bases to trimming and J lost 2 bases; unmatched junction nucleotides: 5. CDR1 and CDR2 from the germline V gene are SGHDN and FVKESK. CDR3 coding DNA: TGTGCCAGCAGCCCTTGGACAGGGGGAGCTGGGGCCAACGTCCTGACTTTC. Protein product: CASSPWTGGAGANVLTF. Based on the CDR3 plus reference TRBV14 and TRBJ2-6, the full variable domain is EAGVTQFPSHSVIEKGQTVTLRCDPISGHDNLYWYRRVMGKEIKFLLHFVKESKQDESGMPNNRFLAERTGGTYSTLKVQPAELEDSGVYFCASSPWTGGAGANVLTFGAGSRLTVL.

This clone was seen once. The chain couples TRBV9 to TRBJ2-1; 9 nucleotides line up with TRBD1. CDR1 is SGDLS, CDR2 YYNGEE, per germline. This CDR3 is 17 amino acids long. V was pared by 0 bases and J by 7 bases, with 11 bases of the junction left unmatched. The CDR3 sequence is CASSVATPGQGLNEQFF. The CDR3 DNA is TGTGCCAGCAGCGTAGCGACCCCGGGACAGGGATTGAATGAGCAGTTCTTC.

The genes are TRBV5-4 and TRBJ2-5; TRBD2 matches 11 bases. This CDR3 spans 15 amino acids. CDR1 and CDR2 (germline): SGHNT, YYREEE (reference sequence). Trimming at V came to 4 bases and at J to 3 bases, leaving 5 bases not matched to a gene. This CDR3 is CASSPSTSGKETQYF. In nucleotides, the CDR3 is TGTGCCAGCAGCCCATCGACTAGCGGGAAAGAGACCCAGTACTTC.

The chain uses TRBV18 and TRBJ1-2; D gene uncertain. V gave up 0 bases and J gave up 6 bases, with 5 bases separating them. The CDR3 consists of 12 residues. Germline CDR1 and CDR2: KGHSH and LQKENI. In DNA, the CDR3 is TGTGCCAGCTCACCACCTGGAGATGGCTACACCTTC. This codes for CASSPPGDGYTF.

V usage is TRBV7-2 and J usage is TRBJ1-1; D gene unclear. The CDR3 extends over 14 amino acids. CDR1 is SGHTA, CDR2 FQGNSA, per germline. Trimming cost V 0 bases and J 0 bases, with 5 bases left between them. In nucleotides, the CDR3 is TGTGCCAGCAGCTTAGCGCAGTTGAACACTGAAGCTTTCTTT. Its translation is CASSLAQLNTEAFF.

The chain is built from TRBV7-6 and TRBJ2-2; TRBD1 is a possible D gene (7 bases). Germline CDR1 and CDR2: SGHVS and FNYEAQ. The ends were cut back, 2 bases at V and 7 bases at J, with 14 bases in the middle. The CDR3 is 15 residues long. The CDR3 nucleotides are TGTGCCAGCAGCTTATCGGCCCAGGGGGGCGGGGAGCTGTTTTTT. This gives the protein CASSLSAQGGGELFF.

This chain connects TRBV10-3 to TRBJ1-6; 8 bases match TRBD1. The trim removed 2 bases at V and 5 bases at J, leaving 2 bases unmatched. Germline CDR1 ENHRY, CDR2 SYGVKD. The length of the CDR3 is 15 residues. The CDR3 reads CAISEDRGDNSPLHF. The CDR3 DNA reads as TGTGCCATCAGTGAGGACAGGGGTGATAATTCACCCCTCCACTTT.

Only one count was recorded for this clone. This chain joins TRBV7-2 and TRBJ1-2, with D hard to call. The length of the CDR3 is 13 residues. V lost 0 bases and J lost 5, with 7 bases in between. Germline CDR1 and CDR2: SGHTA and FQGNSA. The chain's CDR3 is CASSLASPYGYTF. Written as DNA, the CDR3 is TGTGCCAGCAGCTTAGCCTCTCCTTATGGCTACACCTTC. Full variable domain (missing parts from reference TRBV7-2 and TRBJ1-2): GAGVSQSPSNKVTEKGKDVELRCDPISGHTALYWYRQSLGQGLEFLIYFQGNSAPDKSGLPSDRFSAERTGGSVSTLTIQRTQQEDSAVYLCASSLASPYGYTFGSGTRLTVV.

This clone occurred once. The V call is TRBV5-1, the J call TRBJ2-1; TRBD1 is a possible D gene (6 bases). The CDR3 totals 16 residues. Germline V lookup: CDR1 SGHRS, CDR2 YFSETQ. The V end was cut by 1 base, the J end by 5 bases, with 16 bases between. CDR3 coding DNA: TGCGCCAGCAGCTTGAGGTTAAACAGGGAAGACAATGAGCAGTTCTTC. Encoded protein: CASSLRLNREDNEQFF.

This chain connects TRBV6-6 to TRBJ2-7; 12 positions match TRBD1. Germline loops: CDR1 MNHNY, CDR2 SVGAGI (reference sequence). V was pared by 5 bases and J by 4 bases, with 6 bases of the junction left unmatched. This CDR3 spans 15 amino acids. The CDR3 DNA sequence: TGTGCCAGCAGTGCCGGGACAGGGGGCGGATACGAGCAGTACTTC. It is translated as CASSAGTGGGYEQYF.